Detailed here is one T cell receptor beta chain. The sample belongs to a study of control samples from healthy donors and cancer patients. Sequencing was performed with immunoSEQ multiplex PCR; in TCRdb, only in-frame clones are kept and a portion is missing. The table includes 130,000 or so clones, over 75% detected once. The CDR3 contains 14 residues. Germline loops: CDR1 MNHEY, CDR2 SVGAGI. Losses at the gene ends were 7 bases for V and 6 bases for J; bases not matched to a gene: 9. The J gene is TRBJ1-3, the V gene TRBV6-5, with 7 bases lining up with TRBD1. The receptor's source is a man aged 40-50 years in good health. The sequenced sample consisted of blood. The CDR3 DNA is TGTGCCAGCAATAGAAAAGACAGGGAAAACACCATATATTTT. It encodes CASNRKDRENTIYF.